What follows describes a single T cell receptor (beta chain). Its antigen is currently unknown. V shed 2 bases and J 4 bases; nucleotides not matched to a gene: 4. The CDR3 has 17 amino acids. Germline V gene lookup returns CDR1 MNHNS and CDR2 SASEGT. These data originate in a study of cytomegalovirus exposure and HLA in healthy donors. Study background: Earlier, 150 million to 200 million T cells were analyzed, and more than 100 million unique TCR beta sequences were found among them. Study-wide findings and caveats: Analysis was carried out at a later point, and it linked a missense DCLRE1C variant to TCR beta V- and J-gene trimming. Reportedly, cytomegalovirus status was diagnosed with high sensitivity and specificity.

Researchers ran the PCR with 60 Vbeta and 13 Jbeta primers. Original data processing: Unique TCR beta chains numbered approximately 80 million in a later analysis, with roughly 10 million shared. Generated by immunoSEQ multiplex PCR, the TCRdb table keeps only in-frame clones and is missing some. V and J calls and clone size are those listed in that table; D and trimming were worked out from the DNA. In the table there are about 140,000 clones, about 70% of which are singletons. Sequences were obtained from PBMCs. V gene TRBV6-1 combines with J gene TRBJ2-1, with 14 bases fitting TRBD2. The receptor was isolated from a woman aged 40 to 49 in good health and CMV-seronegative. CDR3 sequence: CASSERLAGGLYNEQFF. In nucleotides, the CDR3 is TGTGCCAGCAGTGAAAGACTAGCGGGGGGGCTTTACAATGAGCAGTTCTTC.